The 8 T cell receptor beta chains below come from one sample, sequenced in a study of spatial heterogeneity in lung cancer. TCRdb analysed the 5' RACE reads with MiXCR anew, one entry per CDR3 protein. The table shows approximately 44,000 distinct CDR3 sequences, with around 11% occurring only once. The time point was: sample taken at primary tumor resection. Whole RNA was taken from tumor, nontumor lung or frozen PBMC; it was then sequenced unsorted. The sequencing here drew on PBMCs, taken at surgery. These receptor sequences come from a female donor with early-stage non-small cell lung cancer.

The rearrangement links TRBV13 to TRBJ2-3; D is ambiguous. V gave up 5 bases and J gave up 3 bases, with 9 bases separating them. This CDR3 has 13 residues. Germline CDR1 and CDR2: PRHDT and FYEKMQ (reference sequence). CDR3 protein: CASSPGLTDTQYF. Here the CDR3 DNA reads TGTGCCAGCAGCCCGGGCCTTACAGATACGCAGTATTTT.

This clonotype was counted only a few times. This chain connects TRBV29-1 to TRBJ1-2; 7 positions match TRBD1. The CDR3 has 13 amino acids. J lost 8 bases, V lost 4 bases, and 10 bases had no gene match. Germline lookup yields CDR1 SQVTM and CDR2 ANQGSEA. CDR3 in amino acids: CSVAPGQARGYTF. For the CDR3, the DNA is TGCAGCGTTGCTCCCGGACAGGCGAGAGGCTACACCTTC.

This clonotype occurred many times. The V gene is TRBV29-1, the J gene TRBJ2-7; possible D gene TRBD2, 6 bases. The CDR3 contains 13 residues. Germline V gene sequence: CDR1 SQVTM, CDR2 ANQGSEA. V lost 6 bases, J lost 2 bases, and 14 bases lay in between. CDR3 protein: CSVRRGGAYEQYF. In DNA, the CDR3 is TGCAGCGTCAGGCGGGGAGGTGCCTACGAGCAGTACTTC.

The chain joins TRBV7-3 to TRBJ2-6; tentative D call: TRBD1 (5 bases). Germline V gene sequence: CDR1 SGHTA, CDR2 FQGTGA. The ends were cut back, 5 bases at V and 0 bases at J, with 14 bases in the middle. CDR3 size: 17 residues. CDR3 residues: CASSPRQPSSGANVLTF. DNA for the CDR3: TGTGCCAGCAGCCCGCGACAGCCGAGCTCTGGGGCCAACGTCCTGACTTTC.

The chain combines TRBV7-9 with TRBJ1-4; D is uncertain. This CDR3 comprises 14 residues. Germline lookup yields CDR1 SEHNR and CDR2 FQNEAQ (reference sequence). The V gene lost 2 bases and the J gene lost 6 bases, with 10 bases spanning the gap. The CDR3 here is CASSLSFGDEKLFF. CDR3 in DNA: TGTGCCAGCAGCTTATCCTTCGGGGATGAAAAACTGTTTTTT.

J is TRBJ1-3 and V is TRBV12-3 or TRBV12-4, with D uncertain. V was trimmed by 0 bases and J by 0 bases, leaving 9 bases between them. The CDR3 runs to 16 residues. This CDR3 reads CASSLAREASGNTIYF. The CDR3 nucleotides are TGTGCCAGCAGTTTAGCGCGGGAGGCCTCTGGAAACACCATATATTTT.

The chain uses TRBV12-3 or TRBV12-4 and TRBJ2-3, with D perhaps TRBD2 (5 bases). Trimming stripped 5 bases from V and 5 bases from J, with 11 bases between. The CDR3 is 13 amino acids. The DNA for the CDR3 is TGTGCCAGCAGTCGGGATCATGGAGATACGCAGTATTTT. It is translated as CASSRDHGDTQYF.

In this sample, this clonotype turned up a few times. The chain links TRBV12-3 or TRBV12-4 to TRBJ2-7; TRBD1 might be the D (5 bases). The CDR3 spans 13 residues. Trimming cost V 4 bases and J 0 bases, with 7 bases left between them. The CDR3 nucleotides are TGTGCCAGCAGTTCGACAGCCTCCTACGAGCAGTACTTC. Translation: CASSSTASYEQYF.